A single sample gave rise to the 22 T cell receptor beta chains below, sequenced in a study of low-dose radiotherapy and immunotherapy resistance in tumors. Documented time point: after trial treatment. Treatment in this sample: LDRT plus nivolumab, ipilimumab, low-dose cyclophosphamide and aspirin (RACIN trial). Alpha and beta chains were covered, as first-strand cDNA relied on TRAV- and TRBV-specific primers. The authors amplified TCRs for 20 PCR cycles with a constant-region primer and a V-primer adapter. From the reads, TCRdb called clonotypes with MiXCR, one entry per CDR3 protein. The table shows approximately 80,000 distinct CDR3 sequences, with about 17% occurring only once. The source material was PBMCs, sampled after low-dose radiotherapy plus immunotherapy. These receptors were obtained from a male donor with prostate cancer.

This clonotype came up many times. The chain links TRBV28 to TRBJ2-7; possibly TRBD1 or TRBD2 for D (5 bases each). Germline values: CDR1 MDHEN, CDR2 SYDVKM. V shed 5 bases and J shed 6 bases, with 20 bases lying between them. The CDR3 sequence is 15 residues long. The CDR3 is CASSTNRLRGGEQYF. The CDR3 DNA follows: TGTGCCAGCAGTACCAACAGGCTCCGCGGAGGCGAGCAGTACTTC.

This clonotype was seen ten or more times. V is TRBV28 and J is TRBJ2-5; TRBD2 is a possible D gene (6 bases). The germline V gene encodes CDR1 MDHEN and CDR2 SYDVKM. There are 15 residues in the CDR3. V lost 5 bases to trimming and J lost 4 bases, with 17 bases between them. The CDR3 DNA reads as TGTGCCAGCAGTGAGAGGCGGGGTTATGGAGAGACCCAGTACTTC. Translated, it gives CASSERRGYGETQYF.

This clonotype was counted ten times or more. V and J are TRBV20-1 and TRBJ2-3; D uncertain. The V gene's germline CDR1 is DFQATT and CDR2 SNEGSKA (reference sequence). The CDR3 runs 12 residues. CDR3 DNA sequence: TGCACCCCTCGTGGGAGCACAGATACGCAGTATTTT. Its translation is CTPRGSTDTQYF.

This chain joins TRBV6-2 or TRBV6-3 and TRBJ2-1; 11 nucleotides line up with TRBD2. The CDR3 runs 14 residues. After removal of 8 bases from V and 2 bases from J, the junction contained 2 bases not matched to a gene. CDR1 is MNHEY, CDR2 SVGEGT, per germline. The CDR3 DNA is TGTGCCAGCCATAGCGGGAGGGCCTACAATGAGCAGTTCTTC. Amino acid sequence: CASHSGRAYNEQFF.

This clonotype has only a few counts. The chain carries TRBV4-3 and TRBJ2-1; D possibly corresponds to TRBD1 (6 bases). Germline values: CDR1 LGHNA, CDR2 YSLEER. The germline V and J ends were trimmed by 3 bases and 7 bases, with 10 bases remaining between them. The CDR3 extends over 13 amino acids. The CDR3 protein is CASSQQTGNEQFF. The CDR3 DNA follows: TGCGCCAGCAGCCAGCAGACAGGAAATGAGCAGTTCTTC.

This clonotype has a count of ten or more. This sequence joins TRBV28 and TRBJ1-5; D gene unclear. Trimming stripped 7 bases from V and 6 bases from J, with 19 bases between. Germline V gene lookup returns CDR1 MDHEN and CDR2 SYDVKM. The CDR3 runs to 15 residues. The CDR3 DNA is TGTGCCAGCACCCCTGGTGGGGTTAGAACTCAGCCCCAGCATTTT. Translation gives CASTPGGVRTQPQHF.

This clonotype came up many times. The chain carries TRBV4-3 and TRBJ2-4; TRBD1 matches at 11 bases. CDR1 is LGHNA and CDR2 is YSLEER in the germline V gene. The CDR3 loop spans 17 amino acids. V was clipped by 2 bases and J by 6 bases; unmatched bases: 9. The chain's CDR3 is CASSQFRTGGPGNIQYF. As DNA, the CDR3 is TGCGCCAGCAGCCAATTCAGGACAGGGGGCCCTGGAAACATTCAGTACTTC.

This clonotype was seen repeatedly, ten times or more. CDR3 coding DNA: TGTGCCAGCAGCCGGGGGACTACAGGAGGTTCACCCCTCCACTTT. Translated, it gives CASSRGTTGGSPLHF. This chain links TRBV3-1 with TRBJ1-6, with D tentatively TRBD1 (5 bases). The V end was cut by 4 bases, the J end by 9 bases, with 16 bases between. Looked up from germline, CDR1 is LGHDT and CDR2 is YNNKEL (reference sequence). The length of the CDR3 is 15 residues.

This clonotype showed up many times. The V and J genes are TRBV15 and TRBJ2-1; 10 nucleotides align to TRBD2. The germline V gene encodes CDR1 LNHNV and CDR2 YYDKDF (reference sequence). The junction had 9 bases not matched to a gene; V was cut back by 0 bases and J by 10 bases. CDR3 length equals 16 residues. The DNA of the CDR3 is TGTGCCACCAGCAGAGATTGGGCTAGCGGGAGCGAGGAGCAGTTCTTC. Protein sequence: CATSRDWASGSEEQFF.

This clonotype was observed many times. CDR3 protein: CASSLRQVPKELFF. CDR3 DNA sequence: TGTGCCAGCAGTTTGCGACAGGTCCCGAAGGAACTGTTTTTT. The chain combines TRBV6-6 with TRBJ1-4; maybe TRBD1 (6 bases). CDR3 length: 14 amino acids. Germline CDR1 is MNHNY and CDR2 is SVGAGI (reference sequence). Trimming removed 4 bases from V and 12 bases from J, with 18 bases in between.

This clonotype was counted between two and nine times. This chain connects TRBV20-1 to TRBJ2-7; no clear D gene. The length of the CDR3 is 14 residues. Germline V gives CDR1 DFQATT, CDR2 SNEGSKA (reference sequence). V gave up 3 bases and J gave up 0 bases, with 12 bases separating them. CDR3 residues: CSASPATDSYEQYF. In DNA, the CDR3 is TGCAGTGCTAGTCCTGCGACGGACTCCTACGAGCAGTACTTC.

V and J are TRBV29-1 and TRBJ1-3; unclear D gene. The germline V gene has CDR1 SQVTM and CDR2 ANQGSEA. CDR3 length equals 14 residues. The V and J ends lost 3 bases and 0 bases respectively, with 9 bases between them. CDR3 amino acids: CSVDRPGSGNTIYF. CDR3 nucleotide sequence: TGCAGCGTTGATCGGCCCGGCTCTGGAAACACCATATATTTT.

V usage is TRBV5-1 and J usage is TRBJ2-7; 7 bases are shared with TRBD1. The CDR3 has 14 residues. The V gene end was trimmed by 4 bases and the J gene end by 2 bases; junction bases not matched to a gene: 6. CDR1 and CDR2 (germline): SGHRS, YFSETQ. CDR3 DNA sequence: TGCGCCAGCAGCGGGCCGGGACAGACCTACGAGCAGTACTTC. It specifies CASSGPGQTYEQYF. Based on the CDR3 plus reference TRBV5-1 and TRBJ2-7, the full variable domain is KAGVTQTPRYLIKTRGQQVTLSCSPISGHRSVSWYQQTPGQGLQFLFEYFSETQRNKGNFPGRFSGRQFSNSRSEMNVSTLELGDSALYLCASSGPGQTYEQYFGPGTRLTVT.

This clonotype has a count of ten or more. The chain joins TRBV30 to TRBJ1-4; tentative D call: TRBD1 (5 bases). Germline loops: CDR1 GTSNPN, CDR2 SVGIG (reference sequence). This CDR3 spans 13 amino acids. Trimming pared 5 bases from V and 5 bases from J, leaving 12 bases between. CDR3: CAWEGRENEKLFF. Here the CDR3 DNA reads TGTGCCTGGGAAGGCAGGGAGAATGAAAAACTGTTTTTT.

This clonotype was seen at least ten times. J is TRBJ2-2 and V is TRBV18; D is unclear. CDR1 and CDR2 (germline): KGHSH, LQKENI. There are 12 residues in the CDR3. V lost 3 bases to trimming and J lost 4 bases, with 3 bases between them. CDR3 nucleotide sequence: TGTGCCAGCTCACCCGCCACCGGGGAGCTGTTTTTT. Translated: CASSPATGELFF. The variable domain in full, completed from reference TRBV18 and TRBJ2-2, reads NAGVMQNPRHLVRRRGQEARLRCSPMKGHSHVYWYRQLPEEGLKFMVYLQKENIIDESGMPKERFSAEFPKEGPSILRIQQVVRGDSAAYFCASSPATGELFFGEGSRLTVL.

This clonotype occurred many times. The rearrangement uses TRBV7-9 and TRBJ1-1, with 7 bases aligning to TRBD1. Trimming took 0 bases from V and 7 from J; bases not matched to a gene: 2. The V gene's germline CDR1 is SEHNR and CDR2 FQNEAQ (reference sequence). The CDR3 spans 13 residues. CDR3 sequence: CASSLAGTDEAFF. The CDR3 DNA follows: TGTGCCAGCAGCTTAGCCGGGACAGATGAAGCTTTCTTT.

This clonotype was recorded at least ten times. V and J are TRBV4-3 and TRBJ2-1; 9 nucleotides line up with TRBD2. The ends lost 0 bases at V and 10 bases at J; junction bases unmatched: 1. Germline V gene sequence: CDR1 LGHNA, CDR2 YSLEER. The CDR3 has 13 residues. CDR3 sequence: CASSQETSGEQFF. The CDR3 coding sequence is TGCGCCAGCAGCCAAGAGACTAGCGGCGAGCAGTTCTTC.

The chain recombines TRBV28 with TRBJ1-2; 10 bases map to TRBD1. Trimming at V came to 6 bases and at J to 8 bases, leaving 15 bases not matched to a gene. This CDR3 spans 16 amino acids. CDR1 and CDR2 from the germline V gene are MDHEN and SYDVKM. The CDR3 protein is CASRVLKTGGGWGYTF. The DNA for the CDR3 is TGTGCCAGCAGAGTACTAAAGACAGGGGGCGGTTGGGGCTACACCTTC.

The CDR3 DNA follows: TGCAGCGTTGAAGATGATGGCTATGGCTACACCTTC. Its protein product is CSVEDDGYGYTF. The chain carries TRBV29-1 and TRBJ1-2; no clear D gene. The CDR3 consists of 12 residues. Between the trimmed V and J ends, which lost 0 bases and 4 bases, there was a span of 6 bases. The V gene's germline CDR1 is SQVTM and CDR2 ANQGSEA.

The chain joins TRBV5-3 to TRBJ2-1, with 9 bases that match TRBD1. TRBV5-3 falls under the ORF class, with uncertain function. V shed 8 bases and J 7 bases; nucleotides not matched to a gene: 7. The CDR3 loop spans 13 amino acids. In DNA, the CDR3 is TGTGCCAGCACCGTGACAGGGGGGAATGAGCAGTTCTTC. This gives the protein CASTVTGGNEQFF.

This clonotype was observed many times. The J gene is TRBJ2-1, the V gene TRBV27; 12 nucleotides match TRBD2. The CDR3 spans 16 residues. CDR1 is MNHEY and CDR2 is SMNVEV in the germline V gene (reference sequence). The trim removed 4 bases at V and 5 bases at J, leaving 6 bases unmatched. CDR3 nucleotide sequence: TGTGCCAGCAGTTCCCTGACTAGCGGGAGCCACAATGAGCAGTTCTTC. It encodes CASSSLTSGSHNEQFF.

About this clonotype: This sequence is one base from a far larger clone and is likely a read error. The chain combines TRBV7-9 with TRBJ2-1, with a tentative D call TRBD2 (5 bases). This CDR3 spans 13 amino acids. V lost 7 bases to trimming and J lost 6 bases, with 13 bases between them. The germline V gene encodes CDR1 SEHNR and CDR2 FQNEAQ (reference sequence). CDR3 amino acids: CASTLGVSNEQFF. DNA for the CDR3: TGTGCCAGCACCCTCGGGGTATCCAATGAGCAGTTCTTC.